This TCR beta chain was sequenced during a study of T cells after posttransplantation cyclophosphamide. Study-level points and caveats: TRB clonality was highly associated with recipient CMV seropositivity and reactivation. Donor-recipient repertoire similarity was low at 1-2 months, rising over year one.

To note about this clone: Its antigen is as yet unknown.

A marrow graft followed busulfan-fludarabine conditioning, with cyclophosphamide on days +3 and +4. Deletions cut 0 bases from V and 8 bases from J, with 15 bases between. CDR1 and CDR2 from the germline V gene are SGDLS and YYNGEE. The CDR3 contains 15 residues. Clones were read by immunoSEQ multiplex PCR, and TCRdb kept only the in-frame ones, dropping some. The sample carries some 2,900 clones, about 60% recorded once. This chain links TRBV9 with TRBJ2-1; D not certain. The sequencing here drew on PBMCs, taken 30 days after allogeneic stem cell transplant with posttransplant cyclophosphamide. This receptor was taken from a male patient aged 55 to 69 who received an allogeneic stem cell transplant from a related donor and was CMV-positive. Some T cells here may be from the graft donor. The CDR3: CASSVGPHNNDEQFF. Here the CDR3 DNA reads TGTGCCAGCAGCGTAGGCCCCCACAACAATGATGAGCAGTTCTTC.